This is a list of T cell receptor beta chains from one sample in a study of control samples from healthy donors and cancer patients. The data were produced by immunoSEQ multiplex PCR, yet TCRdb's version contains in-frame clones alone and is incomplete. The sample records some 64,000 clones, around 87% being singletons. Sequenced input: PBMCs. These receptors all come from a woman aged 45-59 years with head and neck cancer. Both conserved end residues are part of each CDR3. Fields, in order: D gene, V gene, J gene, clone size, CDR3 protein, CDR3 DNA. A D gene is named only where the DNA matches it firmly. Some rows mark clone size as missing; the rest say once, few, many or name a class of expanded clone.

.,TRBV2,TRBJ1-5,.,CASSDETQGNQPQHF,TGTGCCAGCAGTGACGAGACCCAGGGCAATCAGCCCCAGCATTTT
.,TRBV6-2/TRBV6-3,TRBJ1-5,.,CASSYISLNQPQHF,TGTGCCAGCAGTTACATCAGTCTCAATCAGCCCCAGCATTTT
.,TRBV6-1,TRBJ1-1,.,CASSTNTEAFF,TGTGCCAGCAGCACGAACACTGAAGCTTTCTTT
TRBD2,TRBV18,TRBJ2-7,.,CASSPVSGGAGYEQYF,TGTGCCAGCTCACCAGTGAGCGGGGGGGCCGGGTACGAGCAGTACTTC
.,TRBV19,TRBJ2-7,.,CASSIRGAEQYF,TGTGCCAGTAGTATTCGGGGGGCAGAGCAGTACTTC
TRBD1,TRBV6-2/TRBV6-3,TRBJ2-2,.,CASSWTGDTGELFF,TGTGCCAGCAGTTGGACAGGGGACACCGGGGAGCTGTTTTTT
TRBD1,TRBV6-5,TRBJ1-2,.,CASRLRQGAEYGYTF,TGTGCCAGCAGGCTCCGACAGGGGGCTGAATATGGCTACACCTTC
TRBD1,TRBV3-1/TRBV3-2,TRBJ1-2,.,CASSQAGGGYGYTF,TGTGCCAGCAGCCAGGCAGGGGGCGGCTATGGCTACACCTTC
TRBD2,TRBV27,TRBJ2-2,.,CASSPGLAGGPTGELFF,TGTGCCAGCAGTCCGGGACTAGCGGGGGGGCCTACCGGGGAGCTGTTTTTT
.,TRBV6-6,TRBJ1-1,.,CASSYRGHSEAFF,TGTGCCAGCAGTTACCGAGGGCACAGCGAAGCTTTCTTT
TRBD1,TRBV6-1,TRBJ1-4,.,CASSSPRGLDEKLFF,TGTGCCAGCAGTTCCCCGAGGGGGCTGGATGAAAAACTGTTTTTT
.,TRBV5-8,TRBJ2-7,.,CASSPRGVGTLSYEQYF,TGTGCCAGCAGCCCCCGAGGTGTGGGAACGCTATCCTACGAGCAGTACTTC
.,TRBV7-9,TRBJ1-1,.,CASSLYSQNTEAFF,TGTGCCAGCAGCTTATACAGCCAGAACACTGAAGCTTTCTTT
.,TRBV28,TRBJ2-7,.,CASRGSPQGEQYF,TGCGCCAGCCGAGGATCCCCCCAGGGCGAGCAGTACTTC
.,TRBV11-2,TRBJ1-2,.,CASSLTGGRNYGYTF,TGTGCCAGCAGCTTGACAGGAGGAAGGAACTATGGCTACACCTTC
.,TRBV7-9,TRBJ2-7,medium-sized,CASSQTGAGLAHEQYF,TGTGCCAGCAGTCAAACCGGGGCAGGGTTGGCCCACGAGCAGTACTTC
TRBD1,TRBV3-1/TRBV3-2,TRBJ1-6,few,CASSQVGPGQGAYNSPLHF,TGTGCCAGCAGCCAAGTGGGACCGGGACAGGGGGCCTATAATTCACCCCTCCACTTT
TRBD1,TRBV5-1,TRBJ2-5,.,CASSLETGWETQYF,TGCGCCAGCAGCTTGGAGACAGGGTGGGAGACCCAGTACTTC
.,TRBV25-1,TRBJ1-5,.,CASSESQGNQPQHF,TGTGCCAGCAGTGAATCACAGGGCAATCAGCCCCAGCATTTT
.,TRBV5-6,TRBJ2-7,few,CASSYANSGGEQYF,TGTGCCAGCAGCTACGCTAATTCCGGGGGCGAGCAGTACTTC
.,TRBV7-8,TRBJ1-4,once,CASSLAKSATNEKLFF,TGTGCCAGCAGCTTAGCGAAGTCTGCAACTAATGAAAAACTGTTTTTT
TRBD1,TRBV28,TRBJ1-5,.,CASSSGQGYSNQPQHF,TGTGCCAGCAGTTCTGGACAGGGTTATAGCAATCAGCCCCAGCATTTT
TRBD1,TRBV4-2,TRBJ1-2,.,CASSQGGQGSFYGYTF,TGTGCCAGCAGCCAAGGGGGACAGGGATCTTTCTATGGCTACACCTTC
.,TRBV6-2/TRBV6-3,TRBJ1-2,.,CASSYPPYGYTF,TGTGCCAGCAGTTACCCCCCCTATGGCTACACCTTC
TRBD1,TRBV5-1,TRBJ2-6,.,CASSGQGAFGANVLTF,TGCGCCAGCAGCGGACAGGGGGCGTTCGGGGCCAACGTCCTGACTTTC
TRBD1,TRBV27,TRBJ2-5,.,CASSPFPRGSRQETQYF,TGTGCCAGCAGTCCCTTCCCCAGGGGGAGTAGACAAGAGACCCAGTACTTC
.,TRBV19,TRBJ2-1,.,CASRQRATYNEQFF,TGTGCCAGTAGACAGCGAGCAACCTACAATGAGCAGTTCTTC
.,TRBV21-1,TRBJ2-7,.,CASREVKKVGYEQYF,TGTGCCAGCAGGGAGGTGAAAAAGGTTGGCTACGAGCAGTACTTC
.,TRBV5-4,TRBJ2-5,.,CASSLVGSRGETQYF,TGTGCCAGCAGCTTGGTTGGATCAAGGGGAGAGACCCAGTACTTC
TRBD1,TRBV11-1,TRBJ2-7,.,CASSFGSTGSYEQYF,TGTGCCAGCAGCTTCGGTTCGACAGGGTCCTACGAGCAGTACTTC
TRBD2,TRBV19,TRBJ2-3,.,CASSSRGTSGGVERDTQYF,TGTGCCAGTAGTTCACGAGGGACTAGCGGGGGGGTGGAGAGAGATACGCAGTATTTT
TRBD2,TRBV5-4,TRBJ2-1,.,CASSPGGGVGPNEQFF,TGTGCCAGCAGTCCTGGCGGGGGAGTAGGGCCCAATGAGCAGTTCTTC
.,TRBV7-9,TRBJ2-3,.,CASSSVQRATDTQYF,TGTGCCAGCAGCTCCGTCCAGCGGGCCACAGATACGCAGTATTTT
TRBD2,TRBV7-9,TRBJ2-7,.,CASSPGGNEQYF,TGTGCCAGCAGCCCGGGGGGGAACGAGCAGTACTTC
.,TRBV7-6,TRBJ2-5,.,CASSLASAQAAQYF,TGTGCCAGCAGCTTAGCATCGGCCCAGGCGGCCCAGTACTTC
TRBD1,TRBV7-8,TRBJ1-4,.,CASQGAAEKLFF,TGTGCCAGCCAGGGGGCAGCAGAAAAACTGTTTTTT